A selection of T cell receptor beta chains follows, all from one sample in a study of response to subunit inactivated influenza vaccine. TCRdb reprocessed the RT-PCR reads with MiXCR, giving one entry per CDR3 protein. Of under 550,000 distinct CDR3 sequences listed, 6.5% to 8% were seen once; the top ten hold 10% to 15%. Sequencing was performed on PBMCs from blood, taken 23 months after vaccination. The source is a man in his fifties or sixties who received an inactivated influenza vaccine. Each CDR3 is given with its conserved first and last residue.

TRBV27	TRBJ2-1	CASSRIGWSSYNEQFF
TRBV28	TRBJ2-3	CASSSTSVVGTDTQYF
TRBV12-3/TRBV12-4	TRBJ2-5	CASSTPDRGLGTQYF
TRBV28	TRBJ2-7	CASSWGGLADTYEQYF
TRBV9	TRBJ2-2	CASTLGGGSTGELFF
TRBV3-1	TRBJ1-1	CASSQVDGATEAFF
TRBV6-6	TRBJ2-5	CASSLGTGATQYF
TRBV18	TRBJ1-5	CASSRIQGGNQPQHF
TRBV12-3/TRBV12-4	TRBJ2-7	CASSRAHLAEMGHEQYF
TRBV18	TRBJ1-5	CASSMTGRIGNQPQHF
TRBV7-2	TRBJ1-1	CASSLYSGGTEAFF
TRBV6-1	TRBJ1-3	CASRRRGAYSGNTIYF
TRBV7-6	TRBJ2-7	CASSLAVGGSWVEQYF
TRBV16	TRBJ2-1	CASSLPPGQKNEQFF
TRBV27	TRBJ1-5	CASSTKSSNQPQHF
TRBV25-1	TRBJ1-2	CASSEGQPYGYTF
TRBV29-1	TRBJ1-1	CSVGGQGKAFF
TRBV5-1	TRBJ2-5	CASSSGLAVETQYF
TRBV5-5	TRBJ2-7	CASSPPGGRGAYEQYF
TRBV20-1	TRBJ1-1	CSAHQVLNTEAFF
TRBV6-2/TRBV6-3	TRBJ2-3	CASSYPFGTQYF
TRBV2	TRBJ2-4	CASSVERNIQYF
TRBV2	TRBJ1-4	CASRLTGTTNEKLFF
TRBV4-1	TRBJ2-4	CASSQESQGLRAKNIQYF